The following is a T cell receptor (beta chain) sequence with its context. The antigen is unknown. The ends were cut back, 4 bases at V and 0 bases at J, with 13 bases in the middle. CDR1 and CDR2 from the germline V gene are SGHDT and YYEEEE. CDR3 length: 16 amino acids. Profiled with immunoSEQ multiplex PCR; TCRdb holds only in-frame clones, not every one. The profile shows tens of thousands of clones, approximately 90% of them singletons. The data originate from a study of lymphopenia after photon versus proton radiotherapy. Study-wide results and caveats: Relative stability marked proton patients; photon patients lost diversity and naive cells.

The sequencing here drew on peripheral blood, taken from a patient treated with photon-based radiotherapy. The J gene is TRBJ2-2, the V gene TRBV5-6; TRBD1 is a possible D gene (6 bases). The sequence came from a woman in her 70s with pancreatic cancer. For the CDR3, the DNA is TGTGCCAGCAGCGTAGGACAGTCAGCGAACACCGGGGAGCTGTTTTTT. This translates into CASSVGQSANTGELFF.